These 18 T cell receptor beta chains originate from one sample sequenced in a study of blood T cells in healthy people across ages. Together with a sample-barcoded 5' primer, a J-beta primer mix was included in a second PCR lasting roughly 7 to 11 cycles. TCRdb redid the calling of the 5' RACE reads with MiXCR, one entry per CDR3 protein. The sample yields about 1.4 million distinct CDR3 sequences, approximately 59% seen once. The source material was blood. These TCRs come from a man in his late teens or twenties in good health.

The rearrangement uses TRBV6-6 and TRBJ2-1; TRBD2 agrees at 7 bases. The CDR3 is 16 residues long. V was pared by 6 bases and J by 0 bases, with 8 bases of the junction left unmatched. Germline V gene data show CDR1 as MNHNY and CDR2 as SVGAGI (reference sequence). CDR3 protein: CASSFGLESSYNEQFF. As DNA, the CDR3 is TGTGCCAGCAGCTTCGGACTAGAAAGCTCCTACAATGAGCAGTTCTTC.

The chain combines TRBV12-3 or TRBV12-4 with TRBJ2-4, with D perhaps assigned TRBD1 or TRBD2 (6 bases each). The CDR3 sequence is 15 residues long. Deletions cut 4 bases from V and 9 bases from J, with 19 bases between. In DNA, the CDR3 is TGTGCCAGCAGTTCCCCCCGCGGGGTAGGGGGCATTCAGTACTTC. This encodes CASSSPRGVGGIQYF.

The J gene is TRBJ2-3, the V gene TRBV6-5; TRBD2 might be the D (6 bases). The CDR3 is 15 amino acids. The V and J ends lost 3 bases and 4 bases respectively, with 14 bases between them. From germline, CDR1 is MNHEY and CDR2 SVGAGI. This CDR3 reads CASSYTGGTPDTQYF. The CDR3 DNA reads as TGTGCCAGCAGTTATACAGGCGGGACTCCAGATACGCAGTATTTT.

J is TRBJ2-1 and V is TRBV4-3, with 7 bases that match TRBD1. V dropped 0 bases and J dropped 8; count of bases not matched to a gene: 10. Germline V lookup: CDR1 LGHNA, CDR2 YSLEER. The CDR3 has 16 residues. The CDR3 spells CASSQDGAGQVHEQFF. CDR3 DNA: TGCGCCAGCAGCCAAGATGGGGCCGGACAGGTCCATGAGCAGTTCTTC.

This chain uses TRBV7-8 with TRBJ2-1; maybe TRBD2 (6 bases). The V end lost 8 bases, the J end lost 2 bases, and 13 bases lay between the germline ends. This CDR3 spans 14 amino acids. CDR1 and CDR2 (germline): SGHVS, FQNEAQ. The CDR3 DNA reads TGTGCCAGCGTAGCGGAATGGACCTACAATGAGCAGTTCTTC. Translation: CASVAEWTYNEQFF.

The chain has TRBV7-2 and TRBJ1-5; D uncertain. CDR3 length: 14 amino acids. V was trimmed by 6 bases and J by 1 base, leaving 10 bases between them. Looked up from germline, CDR1 is SGHTA and CDR2 is FQGNSA. The CDR3: CASSFMDSNQPQHF. DNA for the CDR3: TGTGCCAGCAGTTTTATGGACAGCAATCAGCCCCAGCATTTT.

The chain combines TRBV6-6 with TRBJ2-1; D is ambiguous. V was shortened by 2 bases and J by 7 bases, with 9 bases between the two germline ends. The CDR3 contains 13 residues. Germline V gene lookup returns CDR1 MNHNY and CDR2 SVGAGI (reference sequence). CDR3 coding DNA: TGTGCCAGCAGTTACCGTCTCCAAAATGAGCAGTTCTTC. Encoded protein: CASSYRLQNEQFF.

The J gene is TRBJ2-7, the V gene TRBV6-6; D is unresolved. Trimming took 8 bases from V and 2 from J, leaving 16 bases between them. The CDR3 has 14 amino acids. Germline V gene sequence: CDR1 MNHNY, CDR2 SVGAGI (reference sequence). Here the CDR3 DNA reads TGTGCCAGCTCTGAGGCGGCTGGCACCTACGAGCAGTACTTC. Protein: CASSEAAGTYEQYF.

The chain is built from TRBV20-1 and TRBJ2-7, with 7 bases identical to TRBD2. V lost 3 bases and J lost 7; bases outside the gene matches: 9. Germline V CDR1 and CDR2: DFQATT, SNEGSKA (reference sequence). The CDR3 consists of 13 residues. This CDR3 is CSARAGVDNEQYF. In DNA form, the CDR3 reads TGCAGTGCTAGGGCGGGAGTTGACAATGAGCAGTACTTC.

This chain connects TRBV18 to TRBJ2-5; D gene ambiguous. This CDR3 contains 13 residues. Germline V lookup: CDR1 KGHSH, CDR2 LQKENI. Trimming shortened V by 2 bases and J by 0 bases, and 4 bases separated the two germline ends. CDR3 sequence reads: CASSPGDQETQYF. CDR3 nucleotides: TGTGCCAGCTCACCAGGGGACCAAGAGACCCAGTACTTC.

The chain joins TRBV2 to TRBJ2-5, with D maybe TRBD2 (6 bases). CDR1 SNHLY and CDR2 FYNNEI come from the germline V gene. V lost 3 bases to trimming and J lost 2 bases, with 10 bases between them. This CDR3 comprises 14 residues. The CDR3 protein is CASSERGWQETQYF. The CDR3 DNA follows: TGTGCCAGCAGTGAGCGGGGTTGGCAAGAGACCCAGTACTTC.

This chain joins TRBV7-6 and TRBJ1-6; perhaps TRBD1 as D (5 bases). This CDR3 region has 16 residues. Between the trimmed V and J ends, which lost 1 base and 9 bases, there was a span of 16 bases. Looked up from germline, CDR1 is SGHVS and CDR2 is FNYEAQ. CDR3 in amino acids: CASSLGGAGTGSPLHF. The DNA of the CDR3 is TGTGCCAGCAGCTTAGGAGGAGCGGGGACTGGTTCACCCCTCCACTTT.

In this sample, this clonotype turned up once. The chain employs TRBV7-2 and TRBJ2-3, with 11 bases aligning to TRBD2. The germline CDR1 and CDR2 sequences are SGHTA and FQGNSA. The V segment lost 1 base and the J segment 4 bases; nucleotides outside the gene matches: 1. This CDR3 is 15 amino acids long. The CDR3 region is CASSLVSGGADTQYF. Here the CDR3 DNA reads TGTGCCAGCAGCTTAGTTAGCGGGGGGGCAGATACGCAGTATTTT.

The chain employs TRBV20-1 and TRBJ2-3; D remains unclear. CDR1 DFQATT and CDR2 SNEGSKA come from the germline V gene (reference sequence). The length of the CDR3 is 12 residues. Trimming pared 8 bases from V and 0 bases from J, leaving 9 bases between. In nucleotides, the CDR3 is TGCAGTTTGACGAGGAGCACAGATACGCAGTATTTT. Protein product: CSLTRSTDTQYF.

V gene TRBV6-2 or TRBV6-3 combines with J gene TRBJ2-5; 9 nucleotides align to TRBD1. V gave up 6 bases and J gave up 3 bases; unmatched junction bases: 5. The CDR3 length is 14 residues. In germline, CDR1 is MNHEY, CDR2 SVGEGT. The DNA for the CDR3 is TGTGCCAGCAGATCGGACAGGGGCGAAGAGACCCAGTACTTC. Protein: CASRSDRGEETQYF.

The chain joins TRBV11-2 to TRBJ2-5; 9 bases map to TRBD2. Germline values: CDR1 SGHAT, CDR2 FQNNGV. CDR3 size: 19 residues. Trimming cost V 4 bases and J 11 bases; bases outside gene matches: 26. The chain's CDR3 is CASSSRGASGTNLGNEQYF. The CDR3 bases are TGTGCCAGCAGCTCCCGTGGAGCTAGCGGGACAAATCTCGGCAATGAGCAGTACTTC.

V usage is TRBV29-1 and J usage is TRBJ2-2; D is ambiguous. V lost 5 bases, J lost 0 bases, and 7 bases lay in between. Germline CDR1 reads SQVTM; CDR2 reads ANQGSEA. The CDR3 totals 13 residues. The CDR3, as DNA: TGCAGCGTTTTGTACGCGAACACCGGGGAGCTGTTTTTT. Protein product: CSVLYANTGELFF.

The V and J genes are TRBV12-3 or TRBV12-4 and TRBJ2-3; TRBD1 matches 11 bases. CDR3 size: 16 residues. With V trimmed by 4 bases and J by 2 bases, 5 bases remained unmatched. CDR3 in amino acids: CASSSRTGGPTDTQYF. The CDR3 DNA is TGTGCCAGCAGTTCCCGGACAGGGGGCCCCACAGATACGCAGTATTTT.